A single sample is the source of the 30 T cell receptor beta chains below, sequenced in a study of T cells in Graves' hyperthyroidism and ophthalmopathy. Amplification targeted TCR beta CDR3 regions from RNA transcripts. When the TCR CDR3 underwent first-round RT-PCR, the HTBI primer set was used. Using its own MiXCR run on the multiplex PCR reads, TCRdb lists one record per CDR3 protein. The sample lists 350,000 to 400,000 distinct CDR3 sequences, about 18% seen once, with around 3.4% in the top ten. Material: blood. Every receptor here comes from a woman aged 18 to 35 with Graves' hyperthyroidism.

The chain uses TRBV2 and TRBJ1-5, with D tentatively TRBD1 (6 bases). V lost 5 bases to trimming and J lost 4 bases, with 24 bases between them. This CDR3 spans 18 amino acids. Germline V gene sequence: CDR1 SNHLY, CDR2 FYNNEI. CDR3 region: CASSKRGPNRSPNQPQHF. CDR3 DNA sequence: TGTGCCAGCAGTAAGCGGGGGCCTAACCGGAGTCCTAATCAGCCCCAGCATTTT.

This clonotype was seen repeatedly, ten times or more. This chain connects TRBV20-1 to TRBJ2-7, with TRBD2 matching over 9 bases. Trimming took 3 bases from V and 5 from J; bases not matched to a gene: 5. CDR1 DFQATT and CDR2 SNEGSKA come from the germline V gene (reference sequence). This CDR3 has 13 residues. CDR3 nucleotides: TGCAGTGCTAGTGATAGCGGGGGTCACGAGCAGTACTTC. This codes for CSASDSGGHEQYF.

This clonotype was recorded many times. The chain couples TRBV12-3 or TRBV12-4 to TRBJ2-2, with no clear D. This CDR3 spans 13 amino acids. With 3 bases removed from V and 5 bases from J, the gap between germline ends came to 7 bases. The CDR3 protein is CASSFYRTGELFF. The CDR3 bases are TGTGCCAGCAGTTTTTATCGGACCGGGGAGCTGTTTTTT.

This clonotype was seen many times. The CDR3 DNA reads TGCAGTGCTAGAGATTATTACGGGACTATGCAAGAGACCCAGTACTTC. Amino acids: CSARDYYGTMQETQYF. This rearrangement joins TRBV20-1 to TRBJ2-5; 7 bases match TRBD2. The germline V gene has CDR1 DFQATT and CDR2 SNEGSKA (reference sequence). The CDR3 sequence is 16 residues long. V shed 0 bases and J 2 bases; nucleotides not matched to a gene: 9.

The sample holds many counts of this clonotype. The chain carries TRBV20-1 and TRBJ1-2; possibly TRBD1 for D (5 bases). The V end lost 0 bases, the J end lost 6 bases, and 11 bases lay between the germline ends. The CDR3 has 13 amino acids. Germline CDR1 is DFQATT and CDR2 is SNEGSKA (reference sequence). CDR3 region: CSAREELGDGYTF. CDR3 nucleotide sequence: TGCAGTGCTAGAGAGGAATTAGGGGATGGCTACACCTTC.

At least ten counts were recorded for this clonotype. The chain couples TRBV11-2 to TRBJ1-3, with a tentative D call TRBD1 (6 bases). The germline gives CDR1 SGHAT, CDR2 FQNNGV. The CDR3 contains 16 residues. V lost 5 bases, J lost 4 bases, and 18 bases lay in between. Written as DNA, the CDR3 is TGTGCCAGCAGCGCCTTAACCAGGGGACTGGGAAACACCATATATTTT. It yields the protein CASSALTRGLGNTIYF.

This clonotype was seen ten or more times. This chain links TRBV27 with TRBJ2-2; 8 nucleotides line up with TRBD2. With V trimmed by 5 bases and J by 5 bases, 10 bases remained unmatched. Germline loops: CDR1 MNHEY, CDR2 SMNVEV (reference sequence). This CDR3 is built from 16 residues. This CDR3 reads CASSPTGGIGTGELFF. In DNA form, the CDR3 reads TGTGCCAGCAGTCCAACGGGGGGGATAGGGACCGGGGAGCTGTTTTTT.

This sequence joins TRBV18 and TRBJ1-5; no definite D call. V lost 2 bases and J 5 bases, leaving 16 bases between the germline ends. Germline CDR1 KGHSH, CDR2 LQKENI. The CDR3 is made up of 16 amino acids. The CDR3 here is CASSPRAEGLYQPQHF. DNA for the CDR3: TGTGCCAGCTCACCAAGGGCAGAGGGCCTGTATCAGCCCCAGCATTTT.

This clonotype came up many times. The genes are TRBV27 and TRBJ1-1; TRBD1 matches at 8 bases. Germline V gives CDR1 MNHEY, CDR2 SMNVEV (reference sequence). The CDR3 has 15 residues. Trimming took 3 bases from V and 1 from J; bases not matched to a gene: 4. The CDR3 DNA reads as TGTGCCAGCAGTTTTGCCGGGACAGGGAACACTGAAGCTTTCTTT. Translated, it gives CASSFAGTGNTEAFF.

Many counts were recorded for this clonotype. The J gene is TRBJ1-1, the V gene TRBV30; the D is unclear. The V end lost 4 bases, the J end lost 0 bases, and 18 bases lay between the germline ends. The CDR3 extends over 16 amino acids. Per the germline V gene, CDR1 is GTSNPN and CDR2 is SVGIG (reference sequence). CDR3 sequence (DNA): TGTGCCTGGAAGCGTGGCCCCGGGAACATGAACACTGAAGCTTTCTTT. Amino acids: CAWKRGPGNMNTEAFF.

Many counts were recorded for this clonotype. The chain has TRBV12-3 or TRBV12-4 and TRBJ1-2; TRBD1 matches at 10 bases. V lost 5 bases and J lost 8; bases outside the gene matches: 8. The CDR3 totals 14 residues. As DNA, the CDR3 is TGTGCCAGCAGTGAGGACAGGGGGGGAGGGGGCTACACCTTC. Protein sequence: CASSEDRGGGGYTF.

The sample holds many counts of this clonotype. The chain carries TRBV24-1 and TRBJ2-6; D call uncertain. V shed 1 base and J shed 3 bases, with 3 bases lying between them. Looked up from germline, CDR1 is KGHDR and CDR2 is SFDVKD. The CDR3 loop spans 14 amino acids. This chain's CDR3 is CATSDFGGANVLTF. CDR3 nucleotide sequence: TGTGCCACCAGTGATTTCGGTGGGGCCAACGTCCTGACTTTC.

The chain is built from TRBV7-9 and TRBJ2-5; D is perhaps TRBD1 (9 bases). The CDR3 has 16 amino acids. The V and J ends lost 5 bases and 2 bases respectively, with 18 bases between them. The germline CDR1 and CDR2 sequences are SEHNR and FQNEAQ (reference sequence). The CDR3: CASSPGGGTGQETQYF. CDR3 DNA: TGTGCCAGCAGCCCGGGGGGGGGGACAGGGCAAGAGACCCAGTACTTC.

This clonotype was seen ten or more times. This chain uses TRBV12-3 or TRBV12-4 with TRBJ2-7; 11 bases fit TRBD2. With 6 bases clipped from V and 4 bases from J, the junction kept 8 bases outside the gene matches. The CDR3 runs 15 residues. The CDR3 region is CASRSGLAGAYEQYF. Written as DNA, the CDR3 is TGTGCCAGCAGATCCGGACTAGCGGGTGCTTACGAGCAGTACTTC.

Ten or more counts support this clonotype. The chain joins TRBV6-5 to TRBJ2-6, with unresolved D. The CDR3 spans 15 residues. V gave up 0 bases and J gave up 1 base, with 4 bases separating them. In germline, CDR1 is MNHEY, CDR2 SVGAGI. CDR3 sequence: CASSYSWSGANVLTF. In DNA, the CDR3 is TGTGCCAGCAGTTACTCATGGTCTGGGGCCAACGTCCTGACTTTC.

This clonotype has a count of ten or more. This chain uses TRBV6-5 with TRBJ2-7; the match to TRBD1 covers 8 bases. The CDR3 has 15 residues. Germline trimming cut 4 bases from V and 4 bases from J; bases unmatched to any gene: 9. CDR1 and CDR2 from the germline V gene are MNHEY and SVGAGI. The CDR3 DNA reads TGTGCCAGCAGTTTCCCCCGACAGGGGAGGTACGAGCAGTACTTC. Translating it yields CASSFPRQGRYEQYF.

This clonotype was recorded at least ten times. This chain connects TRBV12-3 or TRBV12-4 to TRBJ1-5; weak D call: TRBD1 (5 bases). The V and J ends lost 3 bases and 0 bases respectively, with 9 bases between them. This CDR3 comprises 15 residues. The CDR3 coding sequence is TGTGCCAGCAGTTTTGGGGGAGCTAGCAATCAGCCCCAGCATTTT. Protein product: CASSFGGASNQPQHF.

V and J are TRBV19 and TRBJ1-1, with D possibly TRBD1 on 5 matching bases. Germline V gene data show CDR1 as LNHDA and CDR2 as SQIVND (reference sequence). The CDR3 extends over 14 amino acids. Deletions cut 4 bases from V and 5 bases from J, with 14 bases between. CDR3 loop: CASSTSRVDTEAFF. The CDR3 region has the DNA TGTGCCAGTAGTACATCCAGGGTGGATACTGAAGCTTTCTTT.

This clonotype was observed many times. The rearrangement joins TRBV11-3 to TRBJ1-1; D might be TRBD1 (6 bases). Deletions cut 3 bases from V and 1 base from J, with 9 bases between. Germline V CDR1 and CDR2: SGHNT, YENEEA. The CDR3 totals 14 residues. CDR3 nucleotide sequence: TGTGCCAGCAGCTTGGGACACCAGAACACTGAAGCTTTCTTT. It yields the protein CASSLGHQNTEAFF.

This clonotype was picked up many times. The CDR3, as DNA: TGTGCCAGCAGCTTAGATCCAGCCGCCTTGTACTTC. Amino acids: CASSLDPAALYF. V is TRBV11-2 and J is TRBJ2-7; the D is unclear. The ends were cut back, 0 bases at V and 12 bases at J, with 12 bases in the middle. Germline V gene data show CDR1 as SGHAT and CDR2 as FQNNGV. This CDR3 spans 12 amino acids.

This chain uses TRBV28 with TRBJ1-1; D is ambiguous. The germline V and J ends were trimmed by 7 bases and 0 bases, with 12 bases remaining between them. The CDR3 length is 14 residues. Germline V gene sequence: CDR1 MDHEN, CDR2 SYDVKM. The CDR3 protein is CASTPWDMNTEAFF. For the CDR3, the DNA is TGTGCCAGCACCCCGTGGGATATGAACACTGAAGCTTTCTTT. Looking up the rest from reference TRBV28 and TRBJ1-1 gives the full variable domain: DVKVTQSSRYLVKRTGEKVFLECVQDMDHENMFWYRQDPGLGLRLIYFSYDVKMKEKGDIPEGYSVSREKKERFSLILESASTNQTSMYLCASTPWDMNTEAFFGQGTRLTVV.

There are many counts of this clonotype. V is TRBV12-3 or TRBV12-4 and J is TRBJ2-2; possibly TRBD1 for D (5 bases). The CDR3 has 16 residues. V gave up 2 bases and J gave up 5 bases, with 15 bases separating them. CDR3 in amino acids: CASSLRLARATGELFF. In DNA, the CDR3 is TGTGCCAGCAGTTTAAGGTTGGCCAGGGCAACCGGGGAGCTGTTTTTT.

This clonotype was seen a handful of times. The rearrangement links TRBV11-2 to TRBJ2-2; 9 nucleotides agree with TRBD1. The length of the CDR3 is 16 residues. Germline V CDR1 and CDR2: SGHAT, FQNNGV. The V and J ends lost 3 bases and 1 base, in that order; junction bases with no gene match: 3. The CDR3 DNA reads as TGTGCCAGCAGCTTTAGACAGGGGGAGAACACCGGGGAGCTGTTTTTT. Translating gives CASSFRQGENTGELFF.

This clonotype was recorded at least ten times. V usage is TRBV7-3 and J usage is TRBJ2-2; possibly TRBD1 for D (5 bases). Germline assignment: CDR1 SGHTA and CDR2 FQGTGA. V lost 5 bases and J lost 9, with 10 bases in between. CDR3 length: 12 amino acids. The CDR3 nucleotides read TGTGCCAGCAGCGCAGGGTCCCGGGAGCTGTTTTTT. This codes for CASSAGSRELFF. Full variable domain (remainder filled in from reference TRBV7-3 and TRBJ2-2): GAGVSQTPSNKVTEKGKYVELRCDPISGHTALYWYRQSLGQGPEFLIYFQGTGAADDSGLPNDRFFAVRPEGSVSTLKIQRTERGDSAVYLCASSAGSRELFFGEGSRLTVL.

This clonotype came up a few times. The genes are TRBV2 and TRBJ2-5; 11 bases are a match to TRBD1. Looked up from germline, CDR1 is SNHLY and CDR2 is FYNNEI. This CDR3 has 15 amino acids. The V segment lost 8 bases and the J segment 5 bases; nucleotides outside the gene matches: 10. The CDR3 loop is CASSEDRGRSETQYF. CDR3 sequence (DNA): TGTGCCAGCTCCGAGGACAGGGGGCGAAGTGAGACCCAGTACTTC.

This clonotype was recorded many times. CDR3 sequence (DNA): TGCGCCAGCAGCCCGGAGGTAGTCCCTGAAGCTTTCTTT. Residues: CASSPEVVPEAFF. J is TRBJ1-1 and V is TRBV5-1, with D unclear. Germline V gene sequence: CDR1 SGHRS, CDR2 YFSETQ. The CDR3 loop spans 13 amino acids. With 4 bases removed from V and 6 bases from J, the gap between germline ends came to 13 bases.

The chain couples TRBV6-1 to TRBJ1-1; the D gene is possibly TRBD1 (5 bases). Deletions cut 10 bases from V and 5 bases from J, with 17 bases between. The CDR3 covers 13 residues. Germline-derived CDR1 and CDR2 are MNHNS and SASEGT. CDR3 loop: CAIPGQGGTEAFF. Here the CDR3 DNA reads TGTGCCATCCCAGGGCAGGGTGGTACTGAAGCTTTCTTT.

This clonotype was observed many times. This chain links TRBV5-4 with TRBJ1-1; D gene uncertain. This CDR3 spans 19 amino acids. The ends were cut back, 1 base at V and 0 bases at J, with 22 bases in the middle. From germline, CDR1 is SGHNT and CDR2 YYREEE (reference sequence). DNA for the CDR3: TGTGCCAGCAGCTTGCGAGTTCGGTTCTACACCTTAATGAACACTGAAGCTTTCTTT. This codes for CASSLRVRFYTLMNTEAFF.

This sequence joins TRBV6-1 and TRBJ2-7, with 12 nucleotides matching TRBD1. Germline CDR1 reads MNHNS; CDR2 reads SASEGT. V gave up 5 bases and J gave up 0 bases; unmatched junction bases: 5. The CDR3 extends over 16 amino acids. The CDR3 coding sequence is TGTGCCAGCAGTACCGGGACAGGGGGCGGCTCCTACGAGCAGTACTTC. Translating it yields CASSTGTGGGSYEQYF.

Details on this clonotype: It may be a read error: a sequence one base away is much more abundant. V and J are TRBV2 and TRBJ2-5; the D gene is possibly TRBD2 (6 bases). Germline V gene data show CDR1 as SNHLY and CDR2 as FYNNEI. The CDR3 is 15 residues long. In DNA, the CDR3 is TGTGCCAGCAGTGAAGCGGCAGGAGGGGTGCAGACCCAGTGCTTC. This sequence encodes CASSEAAGGVQTQCF.